The clone carrying this T cell receptor beta chain was seen repeatedly, ten times or more. Germline DNA was extracted alongside blood RNA, which was obtained from unsorted whole blood. This sample is drawn from a study of tumor-infiltrating lymphocytes in primary liver carcinoma. Study-level background: Staging placed the tumors at T1-T3 N0M0, and they measured roughly 4.2 to 10 cm across.

Total RNA (roughly 550 ng) served as template for TCR beta cDNA synthesis primed by a constant-region primer. Researchers made the TCR beta libraries by running three nested multiplex PCR rounds with slightly modified ARM-PCR. TCRdb processed the multiplex PCR reads anew with MiXCR; each CDR3 protein has one entry. Found here are just over 300,000 distinct CDR3 sequences, roughly three fifths of them singletons; the top ten hold approximately 15%. The TCR sequence derives from a woman younger than 45 with primary liver carcinoma and hepatitis B virus infection. The sample consisted of peripheral blood.

CDR3 nucleotides: TGTGCCAGCAGTTTAGCGAGGAGTAGCGGAGCGGACAATGAGCAGTTCTTC. Translating it yields CASSLARSSGADNEQFF. The gene calls are TRBV12-3 or TRBV12-4 and TRBJ2-1; a weak D match, TRBD2 (6 bases). CDR3 length equals 17 residues. V was clipped by 0 bases and J by 5 bases, with 17 bases between them.